This TCR beta chain was recorded in a study of blood T cell repertoires in COVID-19. Study background: Nucleic acid was either cDNA or gDNA, and it came from T cells, B-cell-depleted T cells, or PBMCs.

Assay: immunoSEQ multiplex PCR; the TCRdb copy retains only in-frame clones and omits some. This table has roughly 250,000 clones, approximately 91% appearing once. V was pared by 0 bases and J by 6 bases, with 5 bases of the junction left unmatched. The CDR3 sequence is 15 residues long. CDR1 is SGHRS, CDR2 YFSETQ, per germline. The gene calls are TRBV5-1 and TRBJ1-4, with 7 nucleotides matching TRBD1. Sequencing input: peripheral blood. The sequence was obtained from a woman in her thirties or forties who had recovered from COVID-19. For the CDR3, the DNA is TGCGCCAGCAGCTTGGAAGGGGGCAAGCATGAAAAACTGTTTTTT. Its translation is CASSLEGGKHEKLFF.